Below, 25 T cell receptor beta chains from the same sample are listed, as sequenced in a study of siplizumab effects on memory and regulatory T cells (dated by TCRdb to about 2019). The library was generated by the immunoSEQ multiplex PCR assay. Not all clones reach the TCRdb copy of this immuneACCESS table, which keeps in-frame sequences only. Checked studies attribute under half of the gap to unresolved V genes and leave the rest unexplained. Recorded for this sample are more than 85,000 clones; about 92% of them occurred a single time. Of the sample, under 0.75% falls within the top ten clones. The sequenced sample consisted of Tregs sorted from blood. Receptors were obtained from a human donor in good health.

The V gene is TRBV7-6, the J gene TRBJ2-2; 7 nucleotides agree with TRBD1. The CDR3 covers 15 residues. Germline V CDR1 and CDR2: SGHVS, FNYEAQ. The V segment lost 5 bases and the J segment 0 bases; nucleotides outside the gene matches: 3. The DNA of the CDR3 is TGTGCCAGCAGCCTACAGGGGCCGAACACCGGGGAGCTGTTTTTT. This sequence encodes CASSLQGPNTGELFF.

The CDR3, as DNA: TGCGCCAGCAGCAGAACCTCTAGCGGCTCCTACAATGAGCAGTTCTTC. Translation: CASSRTSSGSYNEQFF. J is TRBJ2-1 and V is TRBV5-1; the match to TRBD2 covers 7 bases. The germline CDR1 and CDR2 sequences are SGHRS and YFSETQ. The CDR3 totals 16 residues. V was clipped by 4 bases and J by 0 bases; unmatched bases: 7.

The rearrangement links TRBV5-1 to TRBJ2-5, with D uncertain. CDR3 size: 14 residues. Trimming cost V 0 bases and J 2 bases, with 8 bases left between them. CDR1 and CDR2 (germline): SGHRS, YFSETQ. This CDR3 is CASSLGSAQETQYF. The DNA of the CDR3 is TGCGCCAGCAGCTTGGGGTCGGCACAAGAGACCCAGTACTTC. Variable domain in full (rest from reference TRBV5-1 and TRBJ2-5): KAGVTQTPRYLIKTRGQQVTLSCSPISGHRSVSWYQQTPGQGLQFLFEYFSETQRNKGNFPGRFSGRQFSNSRSEMNVSTLELGDSALYLCASSLGSAQETQYFGPGTRLLVL.

The chain uses TRBV29-1 and TRBJ2-3; the match to TRBD2 covers 12 bases. Germline CDR1 reads SQVTM; CDR2 reads ANQGSEA. There are 15 residues in the CDR3. The trim removed 4 bases at V and 4 bases at J, leaving 6 bases unmatched. CDR3 coding DNA: TGCAGCGTTGCGAAGGCTAGCGGGAGGGCAGATACGCAGTATTTT. It yields the protein CSVAKASGRADTQYF.

The chain combines TRBV14 with TRBJ2-7; no clear D. Germline CDR1 reads SGHDN; CDR2 reads FVKESK. The CDR3 spans 17 residues. V was cut by 1 base and J by 0 bases, with 16 bases left in between. The CDR3 reads CASSQGKGYDISYEQYF. CDR3 nucleotides: TGTGCCAGCAGCCAAGGGAAAGGGTATGATATCTCCTACGAGCAGTACTTC.

This chain joins TRBV7-2 and TRBJ2-1, with 9 nucleotides matching TRBD1. This CDR3 is built from 14 residues. Germline-derived CDR1 and CDR2 are SGHTA and FQGNSA. After removal of 4 bases from V and 9 bases from J, the junction contained 7 bases not matched to a gene. The CDR3 DNA follows: TGTGCCAGCAGCTGGGACAGGGCAATCGGTGAGCAGTTCTTC. It is translated as CASSWDRAIGEQFF.

Notes on this clone: Other DNA sequences in this sample translate to the same CDR3. This sequence joins TRBV4-1 and TRBJ2-3; no definite D call. Deletions cut 3 bases from V and 0 bases from J, with 7 bases between. Germline V gives CDR1 MGHRA, CDR2 YSYEKL. The length of the CDR3 is 14 residues. The DNA for the CDR3 is TGCGCCAGCAGCCAGGACCCTAGCACAGATACGCAGTATTTT. As protein: CASSQDPSTDTQYF.

V usage is TRBV7-6 and J usage is TRBJ2-7, with 12 bases fitting TRBD2. Per the germline V gene, CDR1 is SGHVS and CDR2 is FNYEAQ. This CDR3 is 16 amino acids long. V dropped 2 bases and J dropped 2; count of bases not matched to a gene: 4. The chain's CDR3 is CASSLSTSGGTYEQYF. As DNA, the CDR3 is TGTGCCAGCAGCTTATCTACTAGCGGGGGGACCTACGAGCAGTACTTC.

This chain links TRBV6-5 with TRBJ1-2; weak D call: TRBD1 (6 bases). V lost 2 bases, J lost 4 bases, and 14 bases lay in between. CDR1 is MNHEY, CDR2 SVGAGI, per germline. The CDR3 runs 15 residues. Here the CDR3 reads CASSYTRTVAYGYTF. The CDR3 bases are TGTGCCAGCAGTTACACTAGGACAGTCGCCTATGGCTACACCTTC.

V and J are TRBV11-2 and TRBJ2-3, with D maybe TRBD2 (6 bases). The CDR3 is 16 residues long. Germline lookup yields CDR1 SGHAT and CDR2 FQNNGV. V gave up 2 bases and J gave up 8 bases, with 20 bases separating them. In DNA form, the CDR3 reads TGTGCCAGCAGCTTACGGGGCGGGACGCCTGGTGGTACGCAGTATTTT. Translating gives CASSLRGGTPGGTQYF.

The V call is TRBV28, the J call TRBJ2-7; tentatively, D is TRBD2 (6 bases). V lost 10 bases and J 9 bases, leaving 16 bases between the germline ends. Germline V gene lookup returns CDR1 MDHEN and CDR2 SYDVKM. The CDR3 consists of 11 residues. For the CDR3, the DNA is TGTGCCACCAAACCGGGGGATAGGCAGTACTTC. Its translation: CATKPGDRQYF.

The chain combines TRBV10-2 with TRBJ1-1; 9 bases match TRBD1. The CDR3 has 14 amino acids. V gave up 6 bases and J gave up 10 bases; unmatched junction bases: 12. Germline CDR1 and CDR2: WSHSY and SAAADI. The CDR3 here is CASRIQGATSSAFF. The CDR3 DNA reads as TGCGCCAGCAGGATACAGGGGGCGACGTCTTCAGCTTTCTTT.

The J gene is TRBJ2-7, the V gene TRBV7-8; D is perhaps TRBD2 (6 bases). Germline CDR1 is SGHVS and CDR2 is FQNEAQ. The CDR3 contains 15 residues. Trimming left V 1 base short and J 5 bases short, with 15 bases between. The CDR3 DNA sequence: TGTGCCAGCAGCTTAGAGGGCTGGCGGGGAAACGAGCAGTACTTC. Its protein product is CASSLEGWRGNEQYF.

The chain links TRBV7-3 to TRBJ2-1; D is perhaps TRBD1 or TRBD2 (6 bases each). The CDR3 runs to 14 residues. V was pared by 3 bases and J by 9 bases, with 15 bases between. Germline assignment: CDR1 SGHTA and CDR2 FQGTGA. This CDR3 is CASSFGTGGREQFF. In DNA, the CDR3 is TGTGCCAGCAGCTTCGGGACCGGGGGCCGTGAGCAGTTCTTC.

The chain joins TRBV7-9 to TRBJ2-2; D remains unclear. The germline gives CDR1 SEHNR, CDR2 FQNEAQ (reference sequence). Trimming stripped 0 bases from V and 4 bases from J, with 9 bases between. This CDR3 contains 15 residues. CDR3 coding DNA: TGTGCCAGCAGCTTAGCAGGGTCGGGCACCGGGGAGCTGTTTTTT. It codes for CASSLAGSGTGELFF.

The chain links TRBV5-1 to TRBJ2-5; 8 nucleotides agree with TRBD2. Trimming took 2 bases from V and 2 from J; bases not matched to a gene: 2. Germline assignment: CDR1 SGHRS and CDR2 YFSETQ. The length of the CDR3 is 14 residues. The DNA of the CDR3 is TGCGCCAGCAGCTTATCTAGCGGGCAAGAGACCCAGTACTTC. This translates into CASSLSSGQETQYF.

This sequence joins TRBV28 and TRBJ1-1, with 9 bases matching TRBD1. The germline CDR1 and CDR2 sequences are MDHEN and SYDVKM. The ends lost 7 bases at V and 1 base at J; junction bases unmatched: 4. CDR3 length: 14 residues. The CDR3 sequence: CASITQGANTEAFF. CDR3 DNA: TGTGCCAGCATTACACAGGGGGCGAACACTGAAGCTTTCTTT.

The rearrangement uses TRBV5-1 and TRBJ2-2, with TRBD2 matching 10 bases. The CDR3 is 14 residues long. Losses at the gene ends were 7 bases for V and 1 base for J; bases not matched to a gene: 1. Germline assignment: CDR1 SGHRS and CDR2 YFSETQ. As DNA, the CDR3 is TGCGCCAGCCGACTAGCGGGGAACACCGGGGAGCTGTTTTTT. As protein: CASRLAGNTGELFF.

CDR3 in amino acids: CASSEGRGATNEKLFF. CDR3 DNA: TGTGCCAGCAGTGAGGGCAGGGGAGCGACTAATGAAAAACTGTTTTTT. The V call is TRBV6-1, the J call TRBJ1-4; D perhaps matches TRBD1 (6 bases). CDR1 is MNHNS and CDR2 is SASEGT in the germline V gene. V gave up 3 bases and J gave up 2 bases, with 13 bases separating them. This CDR3 has 16 amino acids.

This chain connects TRBV10-3 to TRBJ1-2; the D is unclear. The germline gives CDR1 ENHRY, CDR2 SYGVKD. CDR3 length equals 14 residues. V was clipped by 6 bases and J by 7 bases, with 18 bases between them. The CDR3 bases are TGTGCCATCAGCCAGAGCCAAGACCGTTCTGGCTACACCTTC. Residues: CAISQSQDRSGYTF.

The rearrangement links TRBV10-2 to TRBJ1-5, with TRBD1 identical over 8 bases. After removal of 7 bases from V and 1 base from J, the junction contained 6 bases not matched to a gene. The CDR3 consists of 15 residues. Looked up from germline, CDR1 is WSHSY and CDR2 is SAAADI. The chain's CDR3 is CASNKDRGSNQPQHF. The CDR3 coding sequence is TGCGCCAGCAATAAAGACAGGGGAAGCAATCAGCCCCAGCATTTT.

The genes are TRBV19 and TRBJ2-5; 9 bases align to TRBD1. The assigned J gene may be wrong: the sequence end matches TRBJ2-7 better. CDR1 is LNHDA, CDR2 SQIVND, per germline (reference sequence). The CDR3 runs to 12 residues. Here the CDR3 reads CATGTGPYEQYF. The CDR3 DNA is TGTGCCACAGGGACAGGGCCCTACGAGCAGTACTTC.

The V call is TRBV4-2, the J call TRBJ2-5; the match to TRBD2 covers 9 bases. Trimming removed 1 base from V and 1 base from J; junction bases left unmatched: 1. The CDR3 spans 15 residues. Germline CDR1 is LGHNA and CDR2 is YNFKEQ. CDR3 amino acids: CASSQGGLAQETQYF. In DNA form, the CDR3 reads TGTGCCAGCAGCCAAGGGGGACTAGCCCAAGAGACCCAGTACTTC.

The rearrangement joins TRBV6-5 to TRBJ2-7; 9 positions agree with TRBD1. The V gene's germline CDR1 is MNHEY and CDR2 SVGAGI. The V gene end was trimmed by 7 bases and the J gene end by 2 bases; junction bases not matched to a gene: 6. The CDR3 is made up of 14 amino acids. The CDR3 region is CASTTGQGPYEQYF. As DNA, the CDR3 is TGTGCCAGCACCACGGGACAGGGACCCTACGAGCAGTACTTC.

V is TRBV19 and J is TRBJ1-6; TRBD1 aligns across 12 bases. Unmatched junction bases numbered 2, after V lost 3 bases and J lost 8 bases. CDR3 length: 15 residues. Germline lookup yields CDR1 LNHDA and CDR2 SQIVND (reference sequence). Written as DNA, the CDR3 is TGTGCCAGTAGTATTGGGACAGGGGGCTATTCACCCCTCCACTTT. Translating gives CASSIGTGGYSPLHF.